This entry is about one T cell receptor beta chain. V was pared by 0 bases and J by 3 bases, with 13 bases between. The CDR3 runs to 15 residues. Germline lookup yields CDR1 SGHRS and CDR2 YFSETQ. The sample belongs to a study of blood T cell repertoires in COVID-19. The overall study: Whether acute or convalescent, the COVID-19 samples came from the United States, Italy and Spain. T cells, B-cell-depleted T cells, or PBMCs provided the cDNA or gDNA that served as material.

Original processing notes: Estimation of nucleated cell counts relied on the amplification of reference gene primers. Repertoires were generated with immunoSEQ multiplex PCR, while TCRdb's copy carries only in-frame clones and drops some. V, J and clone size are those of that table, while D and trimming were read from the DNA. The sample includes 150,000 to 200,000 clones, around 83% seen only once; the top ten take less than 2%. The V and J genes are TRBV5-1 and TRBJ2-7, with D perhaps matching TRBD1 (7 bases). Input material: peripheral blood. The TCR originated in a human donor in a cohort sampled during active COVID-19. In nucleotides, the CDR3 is TGCGCCAGCAGCTTGGCGGGCAGGGGGGACTACGAGCAGTACTTC. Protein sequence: CASSLAGRGDYEQYF.